The present TCR beta chain was sequenced within a study of cytomegalovirus exposure and HLA in healthy donors (dated by TCRdb to 2016 to 2017). With regard to the full study: An earlier analysis of some 500 of the donors reported more than 250 Gb of sequence data and roughly 100 million unique TCR beta sequences from 150 million to 200 million T cells. An early release that covered about 600 HLA-typed donors contained approximately 300 gigabases of sequencing data and tens of millions of unique TCR sequences. Of the roughly 400 genotyped donors, around 81% fell in the genetic ancestry cluster associated with self-reported Caucasian donors. The study aimed to test whether cataloging public T cell receptors could reveal signatures of past pathogen exposure. The study profiled the T cell repertoires of hundreds of subjects by immunosequencing and related them to cytomegalovirus serostatus. In addition to the first cohort of approximately 670 subjects, a separate validation cohort of approximately 110 different subjects was used. The study combined high-throughput TCR immunosequencing, statistical association of individual TCRs with disease status, and machine learning to predict cytomegalovirus infection status. A later analysis re-analyzed previously published TCR beta repertoires from about 600 donors and added high-resolution HLA genotyping to study TCR occurrence patterns. The later analysis used no new phenotypic data to find candidate immune exposures, relying instead on TCR beta sequences and their occurrence across donors. An earlier analysis of some 600 of the donors applied high-throughput TCR beta sequencing to assess whether each TCR beta V gene segment acted as functional or pseudogenic. Donor age, sex, ethnicity and CMV serostatus were compiled together with the repertoire data. Genome-wide SNP genotypes for about three fifths of the roughly 670 donors were used in a later genetic analysis, which treated that subset as a discovery cohort. Every repertoire in the discovery cohort had been generated on one and the same sequencing platform. HLA typing included class I and class II loci at four-digit resolution. The number of typed donors differed by locus: about 620-640 for A, B, C, DRB1 and DQB1; approximately 530 for DQA1; roughly 600 for DPA1; and 450 to 480 for DPB1. Roughly five DR-DQ haplotypes were handled as single units for association and clustering because linkage in the cohort was strong. Among a few hundred genotyped donors of the cohort, an average of about 240,000 unique TCR beta nucleotide sequences were sequenced per donor, roughly 20% of them non-productive. The investigation overall reported the following: Correlated functional status among segregating V segments might be attributable to linkage disequilibrium, but an unknown experimental factor could not be ruled out. In both the original and validation cohorts, the classifier was reported to diagnose cytomegalovirus status with high specificity and sensitivity. Because counts were too low, seventeen rarely observed V segments, including chromosome 9 orphons, were excluded from the earlier analysis of several hundred of the donors. HLA typing was unavailable for some donors at each locus, so association tests used only the typed subset. A later genetic analysis associated a missense DCLRE1C variant with V-gene and J-gene trimming of TCR beta chains, and an independent cohort replicated the association. Specific HLA alleles were associated with 16,951 TCR beta sequences at a false discovery rate of 0.05 in a later analysis. A later genetic analysis reported fewer N-insertions in productive TCRs among donors in an Asian-associated ancestry cluster than the roughly 700-donor mean. The only immune exposure information available for the cohort was CMV serostatus. In a later analysis, several top co-occurrence clusters were reported to appear linked to parvovirus B19, influenza, CMV and Epstein-Barr virus. The sequencing pipeline was judged likely to have produced a cluster of highly shared sequence variants as a technical artifact. A further reported finding was that TCR beta sequences accurately predicted the HLA-A and HLA-B alleles for most subjects in the first cohort. A later analysis found that HLA-associated TCR beta chains were more clonally expanded and had lower generation probabilities than equally common non-associated chains. A later analysis found that TCR association rates varied across HLA loci, with DRB1 alleles showing the most associated TCRs and HLA-C alleles the fewest. A few of the identified cytomegalovirus-associated TCR beta chains were confirmed in vitro to be specific for cytomegalovirus antigens. Roughly uniform sequencing depth across donors was assumed in presence/absence analyses, although this assumption may not hold. Across donors, most TCR sequences were observed very rarely, whereas some public TCRs were present in many individuals. The study listed approximately 150 TCR beta chains as associated with cytomegalovirus. Strong co-occurrence of HLA alleles, especially DR and DQ, made assigning TCR associations to individual alleles difficult. The authors suggested that the approach could potentially be generalized to other disease states and immunological phenotypes. Most CMV-associated TCR beta chains appeared to be HLA-restricted in a later analysis, and the HLA associations seemed to be driven largely by CMV exposure. In this cohort, only TCR beta chains were sequenced, and detectable features were limited by the absence of alpha or paired-chain data. An earlier analysis of 450 to 750 of the donors showed that most TCR beta V segments appeared in productive rearrangements either about 87% or about 30% of the time, which broadly matched IMGT annotations.

Library construction relied on the immunoSEQ multiplex PCR assay. For the multiplex PCR, a mixture combining 60 forward primers for TCR Vbeta segments and 13 reverse primers for TCR Jbeta segments was used. The CDR3 region of rearranged TCR beta genes was amplified from genomic DNA by a multiplex PCR assay. Amplified TCR beta libraries were sequenced as 87-base-pair reads on the Illumina HiSeq System. Per the authors' processing: A later analysis tallied 75 million to 85 million unique TCR beta chains across the 666 repertoires, and some 10 million of those chains were shared by two or more donors. Raw reads were error-corrected and collapsed into unique sequences by a nearest-neighbor algorithm in which closely related sequences were merged to remove PCR and sequencing errors. V, D and J gene segments were assigned by aligning CDR3 sequences to IMGT reference sequences. For a sequence to be retained, a match of at least six nucleotides to both a V gene segment and a J gene segment was required. A rearrangement was called productive if the CDR3 had no stop codons and remained in frame with V and J, and every other rearrangement was called non-productive. Following IMGT convention, CDR3 was defined as the stretch from the second conserved V-encoded cysteine up to the conserved J-encoded phenylalanine. The earlier analysis of about 590 of the donors excluded sequences that lacked an unambiguous match to a single V gene segment. An earlier analysis of roughly 590 of the donors called V segments functional above 56.7% productive rearrangements and segregating when the between-donor standard deviation exceeded 5%. A statistical classification framework was built to diagnose cytomegalovirus status from the catalog of TCR beta chain sequences. In a later analysis, TCR nucleotide sequences were compared against IMGT/GENE-DB human TR gene sequences so that V and J genes could be assigned. A later analysis assigned CDR3 sequences and most-parsimonious VDJ recombination scenarios with the TCRdist pipeline. In a later analysis, each TCR beta chain was defined by its CDR3 amino acid sequence together with its V-gene family, and reads lacking a unique V-gene family were excluded. In a later analysis, approximately 590 highly shared, low-generation-probability nucleotide sequences were removed to address suspected cross-contamination and a sequencing artifact. In a later analysis, a clonal expansion index was calculated for each public chain from normalized within-repertoire ranks of inferred template counts. In a later analysis, generation probabilities were computed using a VDJ recombination model fitted to out-of-frame rearrangements, and the results were checked against IGoR. In a later analysis, hypergeometric tests were used to score TCR-TCR, TCR-HLA and TCR-CMV co-occurrence, with a repertoire-size bias correction applied to TCR pairs. In a later analysis, false discovery rates were estimated by permuting HLA or CMV assignments 20 times. In a later analysis, co-occurring TCRs were grouped using DBSCAN, with TCRdist sequence similarity added in when clustering inside HLA-allele-positive subsets. Co-occurrence clustering excluded repertoires with fewer than 30,000 or more than 120,000 public chains, plus five with anomalous nucleotide sharing. TCRdb carries this immuneACCESS record with in-frame sequences only. Its versions omit some clonotypes, under half of them owing to an unresolved V gene in the studies checked, with the rest unexplained. The V and J calls and clone size were taken over from that table, and D and trimming were inferred from the DNA. This sample is represented by approximately 160,000 clones; around 86% of them were singletons. The ten largest account for more than 1.5% of the sample.

The cohort consisted of 666 healthy bone marrow donors. All cohort members were sampled while nominally healthy, although unrecorded immune exposures were likely present. CMV serostatus was positive for 289 and negative for about half of the roughly 700 cohort members, and was not recorded for this donor. A peripheral blood sample was provided by each donor, and peripheral blood mononuclear cells were used for TCR beta sequencing. The Qiagen DNeasy Blood Extraction Kit was used to extract genomic DNA from the blood cell samples. As for this clone: Its antigen has not been determined. No quality values exist for individual bases; no much larger clone is one base distant.

This receptor was obtained from a human donor in good health. Sequenced: PBMCs.

The CDR3 protein sequence reads: CASSLGWGGNQPQHF. The DNA sequence is given as TGTGCCAGCAGCTTGGGGTGGGGGGGCAATCAGCCCCAGCATTTT. The sequence links TRBV5-6 to TRBJ1-5; the D gene is perhaps TRBD1, from 5 matching bases. There are 15 amino acids in the CDR3, from cysteine to phenylalanine inclusive. Only the CDR3 part of the read is kept: 45 bases, read in frame from the first base. V and J are truncated by 0 bases and 2 bases respectively, leaving an intervening sequence of 9 bases. The germline V gene provides CDR1 SGHDT and CDR2 YYEEEE.